This T cell receptor (beta chain) was sequenced during a study of blood T cell repertoires in COVID-19. Study details: COVID-19 samples from acute and convalescent phases originated in the United States, Italy and Spain. Sample material is recorded as cDNA or gDNA derived from T cells, B-cell-depleted T cells, or PBMCs.

In the source study's methods: Reference gene primers were amplified, and this amplification served to estimate nucleated cell counts. Profiled with immunoSEQ multiplex PCR; TCRdb holds only in-frame clones, not every one. V and J calls plus clone size are reproduced from that table; the DNA served to infer D and trimming. The table shows some 240,000 clones, with approximately 88% occurring only once. The CDR3 is made up of 14 amino acids. Looked up from germline, CDR1 is SGHRS and CDR2 is YFSETQ. The V end lost 4 bases, the J end lost 4 bases, and 14 bases lay between the germline ends. The rearrangement links TRBV5-1 to TRBJ1-1; D remains ambiguous. The origin of this receptor is a man between 60 and 70 years old who had recovered from COVID-19. Sequencing used peripheral blood. The CDR3 protein is CASSHDYGGTEAFF. In nucleotides, the CDR3 is TGCGCCAGCAGCCACGACTATGGAGGCACTGAAGCTTTCTTT.